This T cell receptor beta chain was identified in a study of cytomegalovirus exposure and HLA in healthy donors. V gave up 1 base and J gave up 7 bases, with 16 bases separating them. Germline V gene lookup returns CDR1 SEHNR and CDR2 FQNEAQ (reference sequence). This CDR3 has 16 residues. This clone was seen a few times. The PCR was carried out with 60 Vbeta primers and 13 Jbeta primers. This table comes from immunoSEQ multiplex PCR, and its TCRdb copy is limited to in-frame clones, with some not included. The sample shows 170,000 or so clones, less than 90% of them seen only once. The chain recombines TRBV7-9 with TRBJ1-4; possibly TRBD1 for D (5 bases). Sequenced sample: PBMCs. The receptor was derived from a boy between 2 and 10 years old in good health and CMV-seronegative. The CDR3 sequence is CASSLGGGKPLEKLFF. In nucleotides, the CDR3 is TGTGCCAGCAGCTTAGGGGGGGGAAAACCCCTTGAAAAACTGTTTTTT. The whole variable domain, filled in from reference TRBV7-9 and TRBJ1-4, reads DTGVSQNPRHKITKRGQNVTFRCDPISEHNRLYWYRQTLGQGPEFLTYFQNEAQLEKSRLLSDRFSAERPKGSFSTLEIQRTEQGDSAMYLCASSLGGGKPLEKLFFGSGTQLSVL.